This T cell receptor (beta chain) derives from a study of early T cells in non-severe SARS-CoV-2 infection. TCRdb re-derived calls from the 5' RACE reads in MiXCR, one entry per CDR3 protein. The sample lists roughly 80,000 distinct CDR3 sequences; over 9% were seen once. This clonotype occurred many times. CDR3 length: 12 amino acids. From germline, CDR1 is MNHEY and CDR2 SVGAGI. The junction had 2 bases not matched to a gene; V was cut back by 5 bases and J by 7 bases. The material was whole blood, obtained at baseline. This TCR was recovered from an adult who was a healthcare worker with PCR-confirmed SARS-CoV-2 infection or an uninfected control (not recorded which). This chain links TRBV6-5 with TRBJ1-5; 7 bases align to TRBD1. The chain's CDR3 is CASSTGVQPQHF. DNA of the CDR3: TGTGCCAGCAGTACAGGGGTGCAGCCCCAGCATTTT.